The subject of this entry is one TCR beta chain. This clonotype has just a few counts. Its antigen is still unknown. Per-nucleotide qualities are absent, and no much larger clonotype sits a single base away. V and J lose 0 bases and 5 bases, and a span of 14 bases separates them. The germline V gene yields SGHDT for CDR1 and YYEEEE for CDR2. The CDR3 covers 15 residues, taking in both the cysteine and the phenylalanine. The read is trimmed to its CDR3 DNA, 45 bases read in frame from base 1. Library generation was performed with PCR. These reads were obtained on an Illumina HiSeq 2500. TCR library preparation used molecular barcoding, with unique molecular identifiers applied to normalize quantification of the TCRbeta repertoire. TCRdb itself trimmed the public reads at Q25 with fastp, ran MiXCR and retained productive beta chains. Each record represents a unique CDR3 protein, reported with the most common genes and DNA among its rows. The sample contains hundreds of thousands of distinct CDR3 sequences, around 17% of them found a single time. Approximately 1% of the sample rests with the top ten.

This sample is part of a study of T-cell reconstitution after alpha-beta-depleted transplantation in children (dated by TCRdb to the mid-2010s). For context, the study as a whole: T-cell immune reconstitution after TCRalphabeta/CD19-depleted allogeneic hematopoietic cell transplantation in children was quantitatively tracked in the study by means of TCR repertoire profiling.

The specimen was PBMCs from the stem cell graft donor, collected from the stem cell graft. The sequence links TRBV5-6 to TRBJ2-5, and the D gene may be TRBD1, 6 bases matching. The TCR was taken from a human donor who donated a stem cell graft to a child with acute myeloid leukemia. CDR3 protein: CASSLGIGGPETQYF. The bases read TGTGCCAGCAGCTTGGGGATTGGGGGCCCGGAGACCCAGTACTTC.